The clone carrying this TCR beta chain was observed a single time. The antigen remains undetermined. The germline V gene has CDR1 SGHTA and CDR2 FQGTGA. CDR3 length equals 15 residues. Losses at the gene ends were 3 bases for V and 2 bases for J; bases not matched to a gene: 5. This record belongs to a study of cytomegalovirus exposure and HLA in healthy donors. Study-level results: Per published reports, the classifier diagnosed cytomegalovirus status with high specificity and sensitivity.

The primer mix had 60 Vbeta and 13 Jbeta primers. The table came from immunoSEQ multiplex PCR; TCRdb's copy has only in-frame clones and leaves some out. Of approximately 140,000 clones in the sample, about 80% are singletons; the top ten hold roughly 4.5%. Sequencing used PBMCs. The chain joins TRBV7-3 to TRBJ2-7; 9 bases agree with TRBD2. The TCR sequence derives from a man aged 40-55 years in good health and CMV-seropositive. CDR3: CASSFAGGVAYEQYF. CDR3 in DNA: TGTGCCAGCAGCTTTGCGGGAGGGGTGGCCTACGAGCAGTACTTC.